The entry below describes one T cell receptor beta chain. Only in-frame clones appear in the TCRdb table, and some are missing; sequencing was by immunoSEQ multiplex PCR. The sample includes approximately 25,000 clones, around nine tenths seen only once; the top ten take over 0.65%. These data belong to a study of T cell changes during pregnancy in multiple sclerosis. This CDR3 has 15 residues. Germline values: CDR1 SEHNR, CDR2 FQNEAQ (reference sequence). V dropped 4 bases and J dropped 5; count of bases not matched to a gene: 6. The sequence derives from a female donor in good health, enrolled as a control in a pregnancy study. The chain has TRBV7-9 and TRBJ1-1, with 11 bases matching TRBD1. The sequencing used CD4+ T cells from peripheral blood mononuclear cells, collected in the first trimester of pregnancy. CDR3 nucleotide sequence: TGTGCCAGCAGCTCTCTAGGACAGGGGGCAACTGAAGCTTTCTTT. It codes for CASSSLGQGATEAFF.